This T cell receptor beta chain comes out of a study of post-analysis software for immune sequencing data. For this clonotype: Its cognate antigen is unknown.

This CDR3 region has 15 residues. The ends lost 4 bases at V and 0 bases at J; junction bases unmatched: 6. Germline-derived CDR1 and CDR2 are SGHRS and YFSETQ. Points from the study as a whole: Diversity measured as normalized Chao1 was significantly lower in multiple sclerosis patients than in controls. Strong same-batch co-clustering of samples appeared with F measure clustering. Patients showed TRBV5-6, TRBV5-1 and TRBV20-1 among about five TRBV segments more frequent than in controls.

Researchers reported that TCR beta cDNA libraries carried unique molecular identifiers. The yield from approximately 1 to 10 million T cells was 500,000 or so cDNA molecules in total. Each CDR3 protein gets one entry after TCRdb re-called the PCR reads with MiXCR. Here the sample spans about 400,000 distinct CDR3 sequences, about a third being singletons. The chain has TRBV5-1 and TRBJ1-2, with 7 positions matching TRBD1. The sequenced sample consisted of blood. This sequence was found in a girl aged 5 to 17 with multiple sclerosis. The CDR3 region has the DNA TGCGCCAGCAGCCTCAGGGGGACTCCTAACTATGGCTACACCTTC. Amino acids: CASSLRGTPNYGYTF.